The sequence of this T cell receptor (beta chain) was determined in a study of control samples from healthy donors and cancer patients. Some clones are missing from TCRdb's copy, which holds only in-frame ones; the method was immunoSEQ multiplex PCR. The sample consists of some 130,000 clones, 80% to 95% of them appearing once. Germline V gene lookup returns CDR1 SGHRS and CDR2 YFSETQ. The CDR3 has 14 amino acids. V was trimmed by 0 bases and J by 3 bases, leaving 9 bases between them. This TCR was sampled from a man in his late teens or twenties in good health. The sequenced sample consisted of blood. The gene calls are TRBV5-1 and TRBJ1-1; D is unresolved. CDR3 bases: TGCGCCAGCAGCTTGGCCGCCCTCCACACTGAAGCTTTCTTT. This translates into CASSLAALHTEAFF. The whole variable domain, filled in from reference TRBV5-1 and TRBJ1-1, reads KAGVTQTPRYLIKTRGQQVTLSCSPISGHRSVSWYQQTPGQGLQFLFEYFSETQRNKGNFPGRFSGRQFSNSRSEMNVSTLELGDSALYLCASSLAALHTEAFFGQGTRLTVV.